This T cell receptor beta chain is drawn from a study of blood T cell repertoires in COVID-19. The table came from immunoSEQ multiplex PCR; TCRdb's copy has only in-frame clones and leaves some out. The table shows approximately 240,000 clones, with roughly 84% occurring only once. Trimming pared 5 bases from V and 8 bases from J, leaving 16 bases between. The CDR3 loop spans 13 amino acids. Per the germline V gene, CDR1 is SQVTM and CDR2 is ANQGSEA. The sequence came from a woman in her sixties or seventies who had recovered from COVID-19. The V gene is TRBV29-1, the J gene TRBJ1-5; maybe TRBD1 (6 bases). Sequenced input: peripheral blood. This CDR3 is CSVSGQPREPQHF. The CDR3 DNA reads as TGCAGCGTTTCCGGACAGCCACGGGAGCCCCAGCATTTT.